This T cell receptor beta chain was obtained from a study of T cell repertoires in cytomegalovirus infection. Study observations and caveats: Predominance within the ex vivo response was attributable to HLA-C-restricted CMV-specific TCR beta clonotypes.

V shed 6 bases, J shed 4 bases, and the junction held 13 bases outside the gene matches. Germline V gene sequence: CDR1 MDHEN, CDR2 SYDVKM. This CDR3 has 18 residues. This clonotype was counted at least ten times. What it recognizes is unknown. TCRdb independently ran MiXCR on the reads; one entry per CDR3 protein. The data show just under 550,000 distinct CDR3 sequences, with more than 25% seen just once and 13% held by the top ten. The TCR sequence derives from a human donor in good health (CMV status not recorded). Some clones in this sample may be carry-over from other donors' samples. The chain recombines TRBV28 with TRBJ2-5; the match to TRBD2 covers 14 bases. Sequences were obtained from PBMCs. In DNA, the CDR3 is TGTGCCAGCAGCCGAGGGACTAGCGGGAGAAAGTGGGTAGAGACCCAGTACTTC. This sequence encodes CASSRGTSGRKWVETQYF.